Given below is one T cell receptor beta chain in context. This sample is drawn from a study of blood T cell repertoires in COVID-19. Study summary: Acute and convalescent COVID-19 samples came from the United States, Italy and Spain. From T cells, B-cell-depleted T cells, or PBMCs came the material, which was cDNA or gDNA.

The CDR3 consists of 17 residues. Germline V gene sequence: CDR1 MNHNS, CDR2 SASEGT. The junction had 9 bases not matched to a gene; V was cut back by 3 bases and J by 3 bases. Authors' analysis steps: By means of reference gene primer amplification, nucleated cell counts were estimated. Data came from immunoSEQ multiplex PCR; TCRdb stores just in-frame clones and leaves some out. V and J calls and clone size are given by that table; D and trimming were obtained from the DNA. The table records around 78,000 clones, 80% to 90% of them present only once. V is TRBV6-1 and J is TRBJ2-2; TRBD1 matches at 8 bases. The sample consisted of peripheral blood. The sequence was obtained from a man over 45 with active COVID-19. The CDR3 loop is CASSDHSGQEDTGELFF. The CDR3 DNA sequence: TGTGCCAGCAGTGATCATTCGGGACAGGAGGACACCGGGGAGCTGTTTTTT.